The 13 T cell receptor beta chains given below trace back to one sample, sequenced in a study of blood T cell repertoires in COVID-19. Only in-frame clones appear in the TCRdb table, and some are missing; sequencing was by immunoSEQ multiplex PCR. The sample records around 350,000 clones, 85% to 90% being singletons. Sequenced material: peripheral blood. All receptors come from a human donor in a cohort sampled during active COVID-19.

V gene TRBV19 combines with J gene TRBJ1-1; maybe TRBD1 (5 bases). V was pared by 2 bases and J by 3 bases, with 31 bases between. Germline CDR1 reads LNHDA; CDR2 reads SQIVND (reference sequence). The CDR3 spans 21 residues. The CDR3 loop is CASSISGEMDGWATGDTEAFF. For the CDR3, the DNA is TGTGCCAGTAGTATATCGGGTGAAATGGATGGTTGGGCAACGGGGGACACTGAAGCTTTCTTT.

This clone came up many times. V and J are TRBV7-2 and TRBJ1-5; D is unresolved. V lost 0 bases and J 6 bases, leaving 12 bases between the germline ends. Germline CDR1 reads SGHTA; CDR2 reads FQGNSA. This CDR3 spans 15 amino acids. CDR3 nucleotide sequence: TGTGCCAGCAGCTTAGCGCTGGCCGGGATTCAGCCCCAGCATTTT. Translation: CASSLALAGIQPQHF.

V is TRBV5-4 and J is TRBJ2-5, with 7 bases lining up with TRBD2. The CDR3 contains 16 residues. Germline V lookup: CDR1 SGHNT, CDR2 YYREEE (reference sequence). V lost 0 bases and J lost 5; bases outside the gene matches: 10. This CDR3 reads CASSLEGGRRIETQYF. As DNA, the CDR3 is TGTGCCAGCAGCTTGGAGGGCGGGAGACGGATCGAGACCCAGTACTTC.

The V gene is TRBV7-6, the J gene TRBJ2-6; tentatively, D is TRBD1 (6 bases). The CDR3 sequence is 19 residues long. The V and J ends lost 10 bases and 0 bases respectively, with 25 bases between them. CDR1 and CDR2 from the germline V gene are SGHVS and FNYEAQ. This chain's CDR3 is CATVDFRGRTVSGANVLTF. CDR3 DNA: TGTGCCACCGTGGACTTCAGGGGCCGGACGGTCTCTGGGGCCAACGTCCTGACTTTC.

V is TRBV30 and J is TRBJ2-5; no clear D gene. The CDR3 contains 12 residues. V lost 2 bases to trimming and J lost 4 bases, with 8 bases between them. CDR1 is GTSNPN, CDR2 SVGIG, per germline (reference sequence). The CDR3 sequence: CAWSRSPETQYF. Here the CDR3 DNA reads TGTGCCTGGAGTCGTAGCCCAGAGACCCAGTACTTC. Together with reference TRBV30 and TRBJ2-5, the CDR3 gives the full variable domain: SQTIHQWPATLVQPVGSPLSLECTVEGTSNPNLYWYRQAAGRGLQLLFYSVGIGQISSEVPQNLSASRPQDRQFILSSKKLLLSDSGFYLCAWSRSPETQYFGPGTRLLVL.

The chain employs TRBV7-6 and TRBJ2-1; 8 nucleotides agree with TRBD1. The germline gives CDR1 SGHVS, CDR2 FNYEAQ. With 0 bases clipped from V and 4 bases from J, the junction kept 11 bases outside the gene matches. The CDR3 runs to 18 residues. Here the CDR3 DNA reads TGTGCCAGCAGCTTAGCGCGCGTGGACAGGGATATATACAATGAGCAGTTCTTC. Its translation is CASSLARVDRDIYNEQFF.

The chain links TRBV14 to TRBJ1-2; 9 positions match TRBD1. CDR3 length equals 14 residues. Germline CDR1 is SGHDN and CDR2 is FVKESK. V was pared by 4 bases and J by 3 bases, with 3 bases of the junction left unmatched. The CDR3 protein is CASSRQGVDYGYTF. DNA for the CDR3: TGTGCCAGCAGCCGACAGGGGGTCGACTATGGCTACACCTTC.

The V and J genes are TRBV5-6 and TRBJ2-3; 7 nucleotides line up with TRBD2. CDR3 size: 15 residues. The trim removed 3 bases at V and 4 bases at J, leaving 8 bases unmatched. Germline lookup yields CDR1 SGHDT and CDR2 YYEEEE. CDR3 region: CASSYSGGASDTQYF. DNA of the CDR3: TGTGCCAGCAGCTACTCGGGGGGAGCCTCAGATACGCAGTATTTT.

This clone was counted only a few times. The rearrangement links TRBV4-1 to TRBJ1-5; perhaps TRBD1 as D (5 bases). Germline CDR1 is MGHRA and CDR2 is YSYEKL. The CDR3 contains 16 residues. Trimming stripped 8 bases from V and 1 base from J, with 18 bases between. CDR3: CASLPSFDRSNQPQHF. CDR3 nucleotide sequence: TGCGCCAGCTTACCATCTTTCGACAGAAGCAATCAGCCCCAGCATTTT.

V gene TRBV5-1 combines with J gene TRBJ2-7, with 11 bases that match TRBD1. V dropped 4 bases and J dropped 6; count of bases not matched to a gene: 6. The CDR3 length is 14 residues. Germline CDR1 SGHRS, CDR2 YFSETQ. In DNA form, the CDR3 reads TGCGCCAGCAGCCCCCGGGACAGGGGGTCCGAGCAGTACTTC. Its translation: CASSPRDRGSEQYF.

The V call is TRBV19, the J call TRBJ1-6; D is unclear. Germline values: CDR1 LNHDA, CDR2 SQIVND (reference sequence). V lost 2 bases and J lost 12, with 11 bases in between. The CDR3 covers 13 residues. CDR3 bases: TGTGCCAGTAGTATAACCATCCGGGAACCCCTCCACTTT. This sequence encodes CASSITIREPLHF.

In regard to this clone: The germline gene is not matched at one end of the junction; a read error may be the cause. The V call is TRBV10-3, the J call TRBJ2-5; TRBD2 matches 11 bases. CDR1 is ENHRY, CDR2 SYGVKD, per germline. The CDR3 length is 16 residues. This chain's CDR3 is CAISDSLAGGPEAQYF. As DNA, the CDR3 is TGTGCCATCAGTGACTCTCTAGCGGGGGGTCCAGAGGCCCAGTACTTC.

The chain couples TRBV18 to TRBJ1-1; 7 bases match TRBD1. With 1 base clipped from V and 4 bases from J, the junction kept 9 bases outside the gene matches. The germline CDR1 and CDR2 sequences are KGHSH and LQKENI. CDR3 length equals 16 residues. The DNA for the CDR3 is TGTGCCAGCTCACCACAGGGACAGACCGGCGGCACTGAAGCTTTCTTT. This sequence encodes CASSPQGQTGGTEAFF.